What follows are 28 T cell receptor beta chains derived from one specimen sequenced in a study of T cells expressing NK-cell markers. Reanalyzing the 5' RACE reads, TCRdb keeps one entry per CDR3 protein, without DNA. The listing contains 200,000 to 300,000 distinct CDR3 sequences. The source material was blood T cells: a sorted CD56 or NKG2C T cell subset, CD4+ or CD8+ T cells, or bulk PBMC T cells (not recorded which). The origin of the receptors is a woman aged 18-70 years in good health.

The rearrangement links TRBV29-1 to TRBJ1-5. The CDR3 consists of 13 residues. CDR1 SQVTM and CDR2 ANQGSEA come from the germline V gene. The CDR3 here is CSVEVSGNQPQHF.

This chain links TRBV19 with TRBJ1-1; without DNA, the TCRdb call of TRBD1 cannot be checked. Per the germline V gene, CDR1 is LNHDA and CDR2 is SQIVND (reference sequence). The CDR3 consists of 16 residues. The chain's CDR3 is CASSNLRAGGYTEAFF.

This chain links TRBV7-6 with TRBJ2-1; with no DNA, the TCRdb D assignment of TRBD2 cannot be verified. Germline values: CDR1 SGHVS, CDR2 FNYEAQ. This CDR3 region has 19 residues. The CDR3 loop reads CASSSEGLAGDISYNEQFF. The full variable domain, its missing parts supplied by reference TRBV7-6 and TRBJ2-1, is GAGVSQSPRYKVTKRGQDVALRCDPISGHVSLYWYRQALGQGPEFLTYFNYEAQQDKSGLPNDRFSAERPEGSISTLTIQRTEQRDSAMYRCASSSEGLAGDISYNEQFFGPGTRLTVL.

The chain links TRBV20-1 to TRBJ2-1; TCRdb reports TRBD2, a call that lacks DNA to check it against. Germline V CDR1 and CDR2: DFQATT, SNEGSKA (reference sequence). This CDR3 has 12 amino acids. CDR3 loop: CSAGETANEQFF.

This sequence joins TRBV20-1 and TRBJ1-1. Germline loops: CDR1 DFQATT, CDR2 SNEGSKA (reference sequence). The CDR3 is made up of 15 amino acids. CDR3 amino acids: CSAYGGGGRNTEAFF.

The gene calls are TRBV12-3 or TRBV12-4 and TRBJ2-5. The CDR3 is made up of 11 amino acids. Here the CDR3 reads CASSYAETQYF.

V usage is TRBV12-3 or TRBV12-4 and J usage is TRBJ1-5. This CDR3 is built from 15 residues. CDR3 region: CASSLRVSGDQPQHF.

The CDR3 loop reads CASSLAFPGQEEAFF. J is TRBJ1-1 and V is TRBV5-5; TCRdb gives TRBD1 as the D gene, but with no DNA this cannot be confirmed. The CDR3 is made up of 15 amino acids. Per germline, CDR1 SGHKS and CDR2 YYEKEE (reference sequence).

The rearrangement links TRBV20-1 to TRBJ1-2; there is no DNA to check the TCRdb D call of TRBD1. The V gene's germline CDR1 is DFQATT and CDR2 SNEGSKA (reference sequence). This CDR3 contains 12 residues. CDR3 sequence reads: CSETGRVGGYTF.

V usage is TRBV29-1 and J usage is TRBJ2-1. The CDR3 extends over 11 amino acids. CDR1 is SQVTM, CDR2 ANQGSEA, per germline. This CDR3 reads CSVGQYNEQFF.

This chain joins TRBV9 and TRBJ2-3. The germline V gene has CDR1 SGDLS and CDR2 YYNGEE. This CDR3 is built from 14 residues. The CDR3 sequence: CASSARPTPDTQYF.

The chain uses TRBV30 and TRBJ1-4. The CDR3 runs 19 residues. The germline V gene encodes CDR1 GTSNPN and CDR2 SVGIG (reference sequence). CDR3 amino acids: CAWSDHRTGILGGSEKLFF.

V usage is TRBV30 and J usage is TRBJ2-2. Germline V CDR1 and CDR2: GTSNPN, SVGIG (reference sequence). The CDR3 is made up of 13 amino acids. CDR3 sequence reads: CAWSRGRNGELFF.

The J gene is TRBJ2-1, the V gene TRBV10-3; there is no DNA to check the TCRdb D call of TRBD2. Germline CDR1 ENHRY, CDR2 SYGVKD. CDR3 length equals 17 residues. CDR3 in amino acids: CAISESLGGRDFNEQFF.

The rearrangement joins TRBV20-1 to TRBJ1-1. Germline CDR1 and CDR2: DFQATT and SNEGSKA (reference sequence). The CDR3 runs 12 residues. CDR3 region: CSARDVAYEAFF.

The chain links TRBV7-2 to TRBJ1-4; the TCRdb D gene call, TRBD1, has no DNA to confirm it. The germline V gene has CDR1 SGHTA and CDR2 FQGNSA. This CDR3 has 17 residues. CDR3 sequence: CASSPTISWEGREKLFF.

This chain uses TRBV7-2 with TRBJ2-1; TCRdb designates TRBD1, a call that cannot be tested without DNA. The CDR3 is made up of 15 amino acids. Germline lookup yields CDR1 SGHTA and CDR2 FQGNSA. CDR3 amino acids: CASSSDREAYNEQFF.

The genes are TRBV6-2 or TRBV6-3 and TRBJ1-2; TCRdb's D gene call, TRBD1, goes unchecked for lack of DNA. In germline, CDR1 is MNHEY, CDR2 SVGEGT. The CDR3 is made up of 13 amino acids. Here the CDR3 reads CASLSGQAYGYTF.

The chain combines TRBV9 with TRBJ2-5; absent DNA, TCRdb's TRBD2 call cannot be checked. This CDR3 has 17 residues. The germline V gene encodes CDR1 SGDLS and CDR2 YYNGEE. CDR3 residues: CASSVAGGLAGWETQYF.

The chain combines TRBV20-1 with TRBJ1-5. The length of the CDR3 is 11 residues. Per the germline V gene, CDR1 is DFQATT and CDR2 is SNEGSKA (reference sequence). The CDR3 protein is CSAEINQPQHF.

The genes are TRBV6-5 and TRBJ1-3; TCRdb lists TRBD1, though no DNA is available to test this call. CDR1 and CDR2 (germline): MNHEY, SVGAGI. This CDR3 comprises 15 residues. The CDR3 loop reads CASSSQAGRTNTIYF.

V and J are TRBV7-2 and TRBJ2-2. Germline CDR1 SGHTA, CDR2 FQGNSA. The CDR3 contains 16 residues. CDR3: CASSLSRLANTGELFF.

CDR3 sequence reads: CATSEGDRSTDTQYF. This chain uses TRBV24-1 with TRBJ2-3; TCRdb's D call of TRBD1 is untestable without DNA. The CDR3 extends over 15 amino acids. The germline V gene encodes CDR1 KGHDR and CDR2 SFDVKD.

The chain links TRBV20-1 to TRBJ1-1; TCRdb's D call of TRBD1 is untestable without DNA. The CDR3 length is 18 residues. Germline V gene sequence: CDR1 DFQATT, CDR2 SNEGSKA (reference sequence). CDR3 in amino acids: CSARDKGARGQTNTEAFF.

The genes are TRBV12-3 or TRBV12-4 and TRBJ2-7; without DNA, the TCRdb call of TRBD1 cannot be checked. The CDR3 spans 14 residues. CDR3 loop: CASSLGQGAWEQYF.

The chain carries TRBV2 and TRBJ2-5. The germline V gene encodes CDR1 SNHLY and CDR2 FYNNEI. This CDR3 comprises 14 residues. CDR3 in amino acids: CASMRPSYQETQYF.

This chain links TRBV20-1 with TRBJ1-4; TCRdb calls TRBD1, which cannot be checked without DNA. Germline assignment: CDR1 DFQATT and CDR2 SNEGSKA (reference sequence). The length of the CDR3 is 18 residues. CDR3 region: CSARGRQVSLATNEKLFF.

The rearrangement joins TRBV7-8 to TRBJ1-2; the D call from TCRdb, TRBD1, cannot be confirmed without DNA. Looked up from germline, CDR1 is SGHVS and CDR2 is FQNEAQ. The CDR3 is made up of 14 amino acids. This CDR3 reads CASSLGSGNYGYTF.